Sequencing of this TCR beta chain was carried out in a study of T cell responses to AZD1222 COVID-19 vaccine. The assay was immunoSEQ multiplex PCR, and TCRdb's table has in-frame clones only and misses some. The profile shows more than 150,000 clones, approximately 91% of them singletons. In germline, CDR1 is SGHKS, CDR2 YYEKEE (reference sequence). V gave up 0 bases and J gave up 1 base; unmatched junction bases: 2. This CDR3 is built from 15 residues. Study-level points and caveats: In all cases, repertoires were sampled only after the peak T cell response. Across spike, vaccine-associated CD4 TCRs were found, dominant at 160-218 and 743-854. Only a handful of AZD1222 recipients, several in all, had baseline seropositivity.

In its sample, this clone was seen once. The antigen is not known. The source of this sequence is an adult who had recovered from COVID-19. The sequencing used peripheral blood, collected after recovery from COVID-19. The chain joins TRBV5-5 to TRBJ2-7, with 9 bases that match TRBD2. In DNA form, the CDR3 reads TGTGCCAGCAGCTTGGCGGCGGGGGGGTCCTACGAGCAGTACTTC. This translates into CASSLAAGGSYEQYF.